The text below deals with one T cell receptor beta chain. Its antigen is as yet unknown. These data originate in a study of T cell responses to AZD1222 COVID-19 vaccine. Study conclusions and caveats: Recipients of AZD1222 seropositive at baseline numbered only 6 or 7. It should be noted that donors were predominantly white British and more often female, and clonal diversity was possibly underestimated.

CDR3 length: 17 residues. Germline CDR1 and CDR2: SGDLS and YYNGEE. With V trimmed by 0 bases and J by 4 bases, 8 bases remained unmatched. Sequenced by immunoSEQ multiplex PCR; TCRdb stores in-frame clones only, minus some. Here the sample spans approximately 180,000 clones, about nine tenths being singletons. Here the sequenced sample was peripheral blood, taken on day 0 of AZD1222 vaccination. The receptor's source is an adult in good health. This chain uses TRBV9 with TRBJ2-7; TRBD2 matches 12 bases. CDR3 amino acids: CASSVGAGLAGGYEQYF. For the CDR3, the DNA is TGTGCCAGCAGCGTAGGAGCTGGGCTAGCGGGAGGGTACGAGCAGTACTTC.